The 9 T cell receptor beta chains reported below all come from one sample, sequenced in a study of PD-L1 blockade in urothelial cancer. Libraries were prepared by immunoSEQ multiplex PCR; TCRdb keeps only in-frame clonotypes and omits some of them. The data show approximately 35,000 clones, about a third seen once. Sequences were derived from tumor tissue, sampled before atezolizumab (anti-PD-L1) treatment. The receptor source for this set is a man between 60 and 75 years old with urothelial cancer.

V and J are TRBV5-1 and TRBJ2-5; 7 bases align to TRBD1. The V segment lost 4 bases and the J segment 0 bases; nucleotides outside the gene matches: 9. The CDR3 is 16 amino acids. CDR1 SGHRS and CDR2 YFSETQ come from the germline V gene. CDR3: CASSDGQEGNQETQYF. The CDR3 DNA is TGCGCCAGCAGCGACGGACAGGAAGGGAACCAAGAGACCCAGTACTTC.

This chain joins TRBV18 and TRBJ1-1; no clear D gene. The CDR3 runs to 13 residues. Germline lookup yields CDR1 KGHSH and CDR2 LQKENI. The ends were cut back, 4 bases at V and 1 base at J, with 7 bases in the middle. In DNA form, the CDR3 reads TGTGCCAGCTCACGAGGCAAGAACACTGAAGCTTTCTTT. It codes for CASSRGKNTEAFF.

This chain links TRBV23-1 with TRBJ2-5; 7 nucleotides line up with TRBD1. TRBV23-1 is designated an ORF whose function remains uncertain. Trimming cost V 0 bases and J 0 bases; bases outside gene matches: 1. This CDR3 is built from 15 residues. The CDR3 DNA follows: TGCGCCAGCAGTCAATCGGGACAGAACCAAGAGACCCAGTACTTC. This gives the protein CASSQSGQNQETQYF.

This clone was picked up a small number of times. This chain connects TRBV28 to TRBJ2-7; 10 bases are shared with TRBD1. The CDR3 runs 16 residues. V shed 7 bases and J 7 bases; nucleotides not matched to a gene: 16. Looked up from germline, CDR1 is MDHEN and CDR2 is SYDVKM. CDR3 sequence reads: CASTPGDRGPTREQYF. The CDR3 DNA follows: TGTGCCAGCACCCCCGGGGACAGGGGACCCACTCGGGAGCAGTACTTC.

The V and J genes are TRBV29-1 and TRBJ2-7; TRBD1 aligns across 8 bases. The J segment lost 4 bases and the V segment lost 5 bases, leaving 7 bases of the junction unmatched. The CDR3 is 13 residues long. Germline CDR1 reads SQVTM; CDR2 reads ANQGSEA. CDR3 DNA: TGCAGCGTTCTTGGACAGGGTCGTTACGAGCAGTACTTC. Its protein product is CSVLGQGRYEQYF.

The rearrangement joins TRBV11-3 to TRBJ1-3, with D maybe TRBD1 (6 bases). This CDR3 is 15 amino acids long. V lost 0 bases, J lost 5 bases, and 11 bases lay in between. From germline, CDR1 is SGHNT and CDR2 YENEEA. The CDR3 DNA follows: TGTGCCAGCAGCTTAGATAGGGGGGTCCGAAACACCATATATTTT. Its translation is CASSLDRGVRNTIYF. Using reference TRBV11-3 and TRBJ1-3 for the parts outside the CDR3, the full variable domain is EAGVVQSPRYKIIEKKQPVAFWCNPISGHNTLYWYLQNLGQGPELLIRYENEEAVDDSQLPKDRFSAERLKGVDSTLKIQPAELGDSAVYLCASSLDRGVRNTIYFGEGSWLTVV.

The V call is TRBV11-3, the J call TRBJ1-6; 9 bases map to TRBD1. The CDR3 has 15 amino acids. The ends lost 6 bases at V and 11 bases at J; junction bases unmatched: 11. The germline V gene has CDR1 SGHNT and CDR2 YENEEA. The CDR3 DNA reads as TGTGCCAGCAGGCCACCCGGGACAGGGAACGCACCCCTCCACTTT. Translated: CASRPPGTGNAPLHF.

The chain combines TRBV6-8 with TRBJ1-2; D is unclear. Per the germline V gene, CDR1 is MNHGY and CDR2 is SAAAGT. V was clipped by 9 bases and J by 4 bases, with 15 bases between them. The CDR3 is 13 residues long. CDR3 DNA sequence: TGTGCCAGTACCCGGGGATATGGCTATGGCTACACCTTC. Translation: CASTRGYGYGYTF.

The sample holds a few counts of this clone. This sequence joins TRBV6-8 and TRBJ2-7; possibly TRBD1 for D (6 bases). This CDR3 spans 14 amino acids. Germline V gene lookup returns CDR1 MNHGY and CDR2 SAAAGT. V was trimmed by 5 bases and J by 6 bases, leaving 17 bases between them. The CDR3 loop is CASSRTDDSFEQYF. The CDR3 nucleotides are TGTGCCAGCAGTCGGACAGACGACAGCTTCGAGCAGTACTTC.